The 29 T cell receptor beta chains presented below share a single source sample, sequenced in a study of T cells after yellow fever vaccination. TCRdb re-derived calls from the 5' RACE reads in MiXCR, one entry per CDR3 protein. The sample has around 350,000 distinct CDR3 sequences; around 6.5% are singletons. The sequencing used PBMCs, collected 5 days after the yellow fever booster vaccination. The receptors come from a man aged 25-40 years who received the YFV17D yellow fever vaccine.

The chain is built from TRBV12-3 or TRBV12-4 and TRBJ2-2, with no clear D. Trimming stripped 5 bases from V and 6 bases from J, with 4 bases between. CDR3 length equals 11 residues. The CDR3, as DNA: TGTGCCAGCAGTCACGCCGGGGAGCTGTTTTTT. This gives the protein CASSHAGELFF.

This chain links TRBV19 with TRBJ1-2, with TRBD1 as a possible D gene (6 bases). The CDR3 covers 15 residues. Per the germline V gene, CDR1 is LNHDA and CDR2 is SQIVND (reference sequence). Trimming shortened V by 7 bases and J by 8 bases, and 23 bases separated the two germline ends. The CDR3 loop is CASTFGGGSIYGYTF. The CDR3 nucleotides read TGTGCCAGTACCTTCGGGGGGGGCTCCATCTACGGCTACACCTTC.

The chain is built from TRBV12-5 and TRBJ2-7, with D possibly being TRBD2 (6 bases). Trimming removed 9 bases from V and 2 bases from J, with 17 bases in between. There are 14 residues in the CDR3. Germline CDR1 is LGHNT and CDR2 is FRNRAP. CDR3 DNA sequence: TGTGCTAGGGGGGAGGAAGTGGGGGCCTACGAGCAGTACTTC. Its protein product is CARGEEVGAYEQYF. The full variable domain, in which reference TRBV12-5 and TRBJ2-7 provide the parts outside the CDR3, is DARVTQTPRHKVTEMGQEVTMRCQPILGHNTVFWYRQTMMQGLELLAYFRNRAPLDDSGMPKDRFSAEMPDATLATLKIQPSEPRDSAVYFCARGEEVGAYEQYFGPGTRLTVT.

This clonotype came up many times. This chain links TRBV3-1 with TRBJ2-1; the D gene is possibly TRBD2 (6 bases). V was cut by 4 bases and J by 0 bases, with 10 bases left in between. The CDR3 totals 15 residues. Germline V gene lookup returns CDR1 LGHDT and CDR2 YNNKEL (reference sequence). The CDR3 DNA is TGTGCCAGCAGCCCCCGGGGGAGCTCCTACAATGAGCAGTTCTTC. It is translated as CASSPRGSSYNEQFF.

This clonotype occurred a few times. This sequence joins TRBV16 and TRBJ2-7; no firm D call. Germline V gene sequence: CDR1 KGHSY, CDR2 FQNENV. The CDR3 length is 14 residues. V lost 0 bases, J lost 2 bases, and 8 bases lay in between. This CDR3 reads CASSQSGPPYEQYF. Written as DNA, the CDR3 is TGTGCCAGCAGCCAATCGGGCCCGCCCTACGAGCAGTACTTC.

The chain couples TRBV20-1 to TRBJ2-1, with D unclear. This CDR3 has 16 residues. CDR1 is DFQATT and CDR2 is SNEGSKA in the germline V gene (reference sequence). Trimming shortened V by 3 bases and J by 0 bases, and 15 bases separated the two germline ends. CDR3 region: CSASTVDASSYNEQFF. The DNA for the CDR3 is TGCAGTGCTAGTACGGTTGACGCCAGCTCCTACAATGAGCAGTTCTTC.

This clonotype was counted only a few times. V is TRBV6-1 and J is TRBJ2-3, with 12 nucleotides matching TRBD2. The CDR3 is 15 residues long. Unmatched junction bases numbered 6, after V lost 7 bases and J lost 4 bases. The germline gives CDR1 MNHNS, CDR2 SASEGT. The CDR3 DNA reads as TGTGCCAGCACCCGACTAGCGGGAGTGGCAGATACGCAGTATTTT. Its protein product is CASTRLAGVADTQYF.

J is TRBJ1-4 and V is TRBV25-1; tentative D call: TRBD1 (5 bases). The CDR3 is 14 amino acids. Germline V gives CDR1 MGHDK, CDR2 SYGVNS. Trimming stripped 4 bases from V and 8 bases from J, with 14 bases between. The chain's CDR3 is CASSGGGGGEKLFF. CDR3 DNA: TGTGCCAGCAGTGGGGGTGGCGGGGGGGAAAAACTGTTTTTT.

This chain links TRBV20-1 with TRBJ2-1; tentatively, D is TRBD1 or TRBD2 (6 bases each). The V end lost 6 bases, the J end lost 6 bases, and 15 bases lay between the germline ends. This CDR3 region has 13 residues. Germline CDR1 and CDR2: DFQATT and SNEGSKA (reference sequence). In DNA form, the CDR3 reads TGCAGTGCCCCGGGACTGGGGGCCAATGAGCAGTTCTTC. Protein product: CSAPGLGANEQFF.

This chain links TRBV20-1 with TRBJ2-7; 13 nucleotides line up with TRBD2. There are 16 residues in the CDR3. Germline V gene sequence: CDR1 DFQATT, CDR2 SNEGSKA (reference sequence). J gave up 0 bases and V 5 bases, and 7 bases lay outside the gene matches. The CDR3 DNA is TGCAGTGCTTCCGGGACTAGCGGGAAGAGCTCCTACGAGCAGTACTTC. Amino acid sequence: CSASGTSGKSSYEQYF.

The gene calls are TRBV7-9 and TRBJ2-1, with a tentative D call TRBD2 (6 bases). V shed 5 bases and J shed 5 bases, with 16 bases lying between them. Per germline, CDR1 SEHNR and CDR2 FQNEAQ (reference sequence). This CDR3 is 15 amino acids long. In DNA form, the CDR3 reads TGTGCCAGCAGCCTTAGGCTAGCGAGCCACAATGAGCAGTTCTTC. It translates to CASSLRLASHNEQFF.

The rearrangement joins TRBV28 to TRBJ2-7; D perhaps matches TRBD2 (6 bases). Germline V lookup: CDR1 MDHEN, CDR2 SYDVKM. CDR3 length: 14 residues. CDR3 sequence reads: CTTNSGLSSYEQYF. Written as DNA, the CDR3 is TGTACCACTAACTCGGGACTGAGCTCCTACGAGCAGTACTTC.

This clonotype was picked up many times. The V gene is TRBV4-3, the J gene TRBJ1-2; 9 positions match TRBD1. The germline gives CDR1 LGHNA, CDR2 YSLEER. The CDR3 is made up of 15 amino acids. The trim removed 1 base at V and 8 bases at J, leaving 8 bases unmatched. CDR3 protein: CASSQGPGTGKGYTF. The CDR3 nucleotides are TGCGCCAGCAGCCAAGGCCCCGGGACAGGGAAAGGCTACACCTTC.

There are many counts of this clonotype. The rearrangement uses TRBV10-3 and TRBJ1-1; maybe TRBD1 (6 bases). Germline assignment: CDR1 ENHRY and CDR2 SYGVKD. V lost 3 bases and J 5 bases, leaving 10 bases between the germline ends. The CDR3 covers 13 residues. The CDR3 region has the DNA TGTGCCATCAGTGAACAGGGTTTGACTGAAGCTTTCTTT. It specifies CAISEQGLTEAFF.

This clonotype was counted between two and nine times. The chain has TRBV5-1 and TRBJ2-2; 8 nucleotides align to TRBD1. Looked up from germline, CDR1 is SGHRS and CDR2 is YFSETQ. With 0 bases clipped from V and 5 bases from J, the junction kept 0 bases outside the gene matches. The CDR3 spans 14 residues. CDR3: CASSLGQGTGELFF. In DNA form, the CDR3 reads TGCGCCAGCAGCTTGGGACAGGGGACCGGGGAGCTGTTTTTT.

A few counts support this clonotype. The rearrangement links TRBV7-2 to TRBJ2-1; 7 bases line up with TRBD2. The CDR3 consists of 16 residues. Germline V gene data show CDR1 as SGHTA and CDR2 as FQGNSA. J gave up 4 bases and V 4 bases, and 10 bases lay outside the gene matches. The CDR3 region is CASSSSLADGYNEQFF. The CDR3 DNA sequence: TGTGCCAGCAGCTCCAGTCTAGCGGACGGTTACAATGAGCAGTTCTTC.

This clonotype was observed at least ten times. The chain combines TRBV24-1 with TRBJ1-2, with D uncertain. Deletions cut 4 bases from V and 4 bases from J, with 12 bases between. The germline V gene has CDR1 KGHDR and CDR2 SFDVKD. This CDR3 is built from 14 residues. The CDR3 protein is CATSDPGRSYGYTF. The CDR3 DNA is TGTGCCACCAGTGACCCCGGCCGTTCCTATGGCTACACCTTC.

The V and J genes are TRBV6-5 and TRBJ2-1; tentatively, D is TRBD2 (6 bases). Germline assignment: CDR1 MNHEY and CDR2 SVGAGI. The CDR3 has 15 residues. With 0 bases removed from V and 5 bases from J, the gap between germline ends came to 11 bases. The chain's CDR3 is CASSYSPGGNNEQFF. The CDR3 DNA reads as TGTGCCAGCAGTTACTCTCCCGGAGGGAACAATGAGCAGTTCTTC.

The chain is built from TRBV6-2 or TRBV6-3 and TRBJ2-1; D remains ambiguous. Trimming cost V 7 bases and J 0 bases, with 22 bases left between them. CDR3 length equals 18 residues. Germline values: CDR1 MNHEY, CDR2 SVGEGT. CDR3: CASNNIRVGSGSYNEQFF. The CDR3 DNA sequence: TGTGCCAGCAATAACATCCGAGTCGGGTCCGGCTCCTACAATGAGCAGTTCTTC.

The chain has TRBV20-1 and TRBJ2-4; D gene uncertain. The V and J ends lost 6 bases and 6 bases respectively, with 18 bases between them. CDR3 size: 14 residues. The germline V gene encodes CDR1 DFQATT and CDR2 SNEGSKA (reference sequence). The CDR3 region has the DNA TGCAGTGCAAGCCAACCTTCCTCCGGAAACATTCAGTACTTC. Protein sequence: CSASQPSSGNIQYF.

The rearrangement joins TRBV5-4 to TRBJ2-1, with 7 bases aligning to TRBD2. The CDR3 has 18 amino acids. Germline V lookup: CDR1 SGHNT, CDR2 YYREEE (reference sequence). Germline trimming cut 0 bases from V and 4 bases from J; bases unmatched to any gene: 13. The CDR3 region is CASSLGRGMASGYNEQFF. As DNA, the CDR3 is TGTGCCAGCAGCTTGGGGCGGGGGATGGCTAGCGGATACAATGAGCAGTTCTTC.

This chain joins TRBV5-1 and TRBJ2-3; possible D gene TRBD2, 6 bases. The V end lost 0 bases, the J end lost 4 bases, and 12 bases lay between the germline ends. Germline CDR1 SGHRS, CDR2 YFSETQ. The length of the CDR3 is 15 residues. As DNA, the CDR3 is TGCGCCAGCAGCTTGGCCGGGACGGGAGCAGATACGCAGTATTTT. Its protein product is CASSLAGTGADTQYF.

In its sample, this clonotype was seen many times. This sequence joins TRBV4-3 and TRBJ1-1; D perhaps matches TRBD1 (5 bases). V was shortened by 0 bases and J by 4 bases, with 12 bases between the two germline ends. Germline values: CDR1 LGHNA, CDR2 YSLEER. This CDR3 is 15 amino acids long. In nucleotides, the CDR3 is TGCGCCAGCAGCCAAGAAACTTCCGGGGGCACTGAAGCTTTCTTT. Translated: CASSQETSGGTEAFF.

This clonotype was seen many times. V gene TRBV20-1 combines with J gene TRBJ1-5; 7 positions match TRBD1. From germline, CDR1 is DFQATT and CDR2 SNEGSKA (reference sequence). This CDR3 region has 15 residues. Trimming cost V 1 base and J 2 bases; bases outside gene matches: 5. The CDR3 nucleotides read TGCAGTGCTAGAGGGGCAGGGGGACGCAATCAGCCCCAGCATTTT. The encoded protein is CSARGAGGRNQPQHF.

The chain uses TRBV3-1 and TRBJ2-1, with D tentatively TRBD2 (5 bases). This CDR3 is 15 amino acids long. V lost 5 bases and J 5 bases, leaving 16 bases between the germline ends. Germline CDR1 LGHDT, CDR2 YNNKEL (reference sequence). In DNA, the CDR3 is TGTGCCAGCAGCTCACTCCGGTGGGAGAACAATGAGCAGTTCTTC. Residues: CASSSLRWENNEQFF.

This clonotype has a single count. V usage is TRBV12-3 or TRBV12-4 and J usage is TRBJ2-3; D remains ambiguous. The CDR3 sequence is 15 residues long. V was cut by 1 base and J by 0 bases, with 8 bases left in between. CDR3 coding DNA: TGTGCCAGCAGTTTAGACGGATATAGCACAGATACGCAGTATTTT. Amino acid sequence: CASSLDGYSTDTQYF.

This clonotype was seen a handful of times. J is TRBJ2-3 and V is TRBV5-1, with D maybe TRBD2 (7 bases). The V end was cut by 5 bases, the J end by 2 bases, with 15 bases between. The germline V gene encodes CDR1 SGHRS and CDR2 YFSETQ. The CDR3 contains 15 residues. Here the CDR3 DNA reads TGCGCCAGCAGTACTACAGGGAGGGACACAGATACGCAGTATTTT. The encoded protein is CASSTTGRDTDTQYF.

The V call is TRBV20-1, the J call TRBJ2-1, with TRBD2 matching 7 bases. CDR3 length equals 16 residues. The V and J ends lost 3 bases and 6 bases, in that order; junction bases with no gene match: 14. CDR1 and CDR2 (germline): DFQATT, SNEGSKA (reference sequence). CDR3 region: CSASPIRLAELNEQFF. CDR3 sequence (DNA): TGCAGTGCTAGTCCAATAAGGCTAGCGGAACTCAATGAGCAGTTCTTC.

There are many counts of this clonotype. This sequence joins TRBV20-1 and TRBJ2-1, with D maybe TRBD2 (5 bases). The germline V gene encodes CDR1 DFQATT and CDR2 SNEGSKA (reference sequence). Deletions cut 1 base from V and 1 base from J, with 14 bases between. The CDR3 spans 16 residues. CDR3 sequence: CSARGLGAVSYNEQFF. CDR3 nucleotide sequence: TGCAGTGCTAGAGGCTTGGGAGCGGTTTCCTACAATGAGCAGTTCTTC.